This T cell receptor beta chain was sequenced in a study of T cells after posttransplantation cyclophosphamide. Busulfan-fludarabine conditioning, marrow transplant, and cyclophosphamide on days +3 and +4 were administered. This clone was observed at least ten times. Its antigen is as yet unknown. The junction departs from the called germline gene at one end, perhaps through a read error. Germline CDR1 SQVTM, CDR2 ANQGSEA. The CDR3 is 10 residues long. Findings and limits, study-wide: Donor CD8+ memory clones often dominated recipient blood repertoires at later times. Blood and skin or GI T cell repertoires showed limited TRB overlap.

Some clones are missing from TCRdb's copy, which holds only in-frame ones; the method was immunoSEQ multiplex PCR. The repertoire shows approximately 15,000 clones, none seen only once; the top ten take around 0.56%. The receptor comes from a female patient in her thirties or forties who received an allogeneic stem cell transplant from a related donor, was CMV-positive, and had no GVHD. The graft donor may be the source of some T cells. The specimen comprised PBMCs, sampled after allogeneic stem cell transplant with posttransplant cyclophosphamide. This chain links TRBV29-1 with TRBJ2-5; TRBD2 agrees at 9 bases. This CDR3 reads CSVDGSGSDF. The CDR3 DNA follows: TGCAGCGTTGATGGTAGCGGGAGCGACTTC.